This paragraph reports one T cell receptor (beta chain). Its antigen is still unknown. Sequenced by immunoSEQ multiplex PCR; TCRdb stores in-frame clones only, minus some. The sample records 150,000 to 250,000 clones, approximately 78% being singletons. The data originate from a study of cytomegalovirus exposure and HLA in healthy donors. The V gene's germline CDR1 is GTSNPN and CDR2 SVGIG (reference sequence). After removal of 2 bases from V and 2 bases from J, the junction contained 4 bases not matched to a gene. The CDR3 runs 14 residues. General observations from the study: The tendency of first-cohort TCR clusters to co-occur in the 90 to 150 validation repertoires was the finding of a later analysis.

V and J are TRBV30 and TRBJ2-7; 9 bases map to TRBD2. Specimen: PBMCs. This sequence was found in a woman aged 25 to 45 in good health and CMV-seronegative. The CDR3 reads CAWSPGLATYEQYF. The CDR3 DNA reads TGTGCCTGGAGTCCGGGACTAGCAACCTACGAGCAGTACTTC.